A selection of T cell receptor beta chains follows, all from one sample in a study of cytomegalovirus exposure and HLA in healthy donors. TCRdb keeps only in-frame clones here, not all; method: immunoSEQ multiplex PCR. The sample contains some 110,000 clones, around 77% of which appear only once. The sample comprised PBMCs. All receptors derive from a woman between 40 and 55 years old in good health and CMV-seropositive. The CDR3 runs from the conserved cysteine through the conserved F or W.

length: 13; V: TRBV19; J: TRBJ2-5; CDR3: CASQRRPQETQYF
length: 15; V: TRBV7-2; J: TRBJ2-1; CDR3: CASSLVGSEVNEQFF
length: 13; V: TRBV6-6; J: TRBJ1-1; CDR3: CASSLRGWTEAFF
length: 15; V: TRBV2; J: TRBJ1-5; CDR3: CASSVGAFSNQPQHF
length: 13; V: TRBV2; J: TRBJ2-3; CDR3: CASRPQGRDTQYF
length: 14; V: TRBV7-9; J: TRBJ1-1; CDR3: CASSPGQAFTEAFF
length: 17; V: TRBV2; J: TRBJ2-6; CDR3: CASSEYRGRAGANVLTF
length: 15; V: TRBV5-1; J: TRBJ1-1; CDR3: CASSLKGIQGTEAFF
length: 18; V: TRBV7-8; J: TRBJ2-1; CDR3: CASSPNSPRQGWYNEQFF
length: 14; V: TRBV5-5; J: TRBJ1-1; CDR3: CASSLRTGNSEAFF